This T cell receptor (beta chain) was identified during a study of cytomegalovirus exposure and HLA in healthy donors. General study results and limits: A likely sequencing artifact accounted for one observed cluster of highly shared sequence variants. Further analysis, carried out later, found HLA-associated TCR beta chains more clonally expanded than equally common other chains.

In the PCR, 60 Vbeta and 13 Jbeta primers were used. TCRdb's table, derived via immunoSEQ multiplex PCR, lists solely in-frame clones and lacks some. The repertoire holds 150,000 or so clones, with more than 60% as singletons. Germline values: CDR1 PRHDT, CDR2 FYEKMQ (reference sequence). The CDR3 has 13 residues. V was shortened by 0 bases and J by 4 bases, with 6 bases between the two germline ends. This clone has just a few counts. The antigen is not known. The J gene is TRBJ1-1, the V gene TRBV13; TRBD1 is a possible D gene (5 bases). This clonotype was sampled from a female donor in good health and CMV-seronegative. What was sequenced was PBMCs. The CDR3 sequence: CASSLGRATEAFF. CDR3 DNA: TGTGCCAGCAGCTTAGGCAGGGCCACTGAAGCTTTCTTT.